The 19 T cell receptor beta chains below all came from one sample that was sequenced in a study of blood T cell repertoires in COVID-19. Profiled with immunoSEQ multiplex PCR; TCRdb holds only in-frame clones, not every one. The sample records nearly 40,000 clones, about 90% being singletons. Sequences were obtained from peripheral blood. Receptors originate from a woman in her seventies with acute or convalescent COVID-19.

The genes are TRBV11-2 and TRBJ2-5; 7 bases fit TRBD1. Germline lookup yields CDR1 SGHAT and CDR2 FQNNGV. The CDR3 extends over 13 amino acids. The junction had 5 bases not matched to a gene; V was cut back by 5 bases and J by 5 bases. CDR3 bases: TGTGCCAGCAGCCAAGGACAGGCGGAGACCCAGTACTTC. Translation gives CASSQGQAETQYF.

The chain has TRBV7-2 and TRBJ2-4; 7 positions agree with TRBD1. V was pared by 5 bases and J by 6 bases, with 7 bases of the junction left unmatched. CDR3 length equals 14 residues. CDR1 is SGHTA and CDR2 is FQGNSA in the germline V gene. The CDR3 region has the DNA TGTGCCAGCAGCAGGGCAGGGGGTGTAAACATTCAGTACTTC. Translation: CASSRAGGVNIQYF.

This chain joins TRBV11-3 and TRBJ2-1, with D maybe TRBD1 (5 bases). This CDR3 spans 12 amino acids. The germline gives CDR1 SGHNT, CDR2 YENEEA. V was pared by 5 bases and J by 8 bases, with 10 bases between. This chain's CDR3 is CASSRSGYEQFF. DNA for the CDR3: TGTGCCAGCAGCAGATCAGGGTATGAGCAGTTCTTC.

The chain has TRBV4-3 and TRBJ1-2, with 7 bases that match TRBD1. The CDR3 length is 14 residues. The V and J ends lost 0 bases and 3 bases, in that order; junction bases with no gene match: 1. Germline CDR1 and CDR2: LGHNA and YSLEER. The CDR3: CASSQDGTDYGYTF. CDR3 nucleotide sequence: TGCGCCAGCAGCCAAGATGGGACAGACTATGGCTACACCTTC.

This rearrangement joins TRBV7-2 to TRBJ2-5; 14 bases are shared with TRBD2. The length of the CDR3 is 16 residues. Trimming cost V 6 bases and J 5 bases; bases outside gene matches: 8. Germline CDR1 SGHTA, CDR2 FQGNSA. The CDR3: CASRGLAGDFGETQYF. As DNA, the CDR3 is TGTGCCAGCAGGGGACTAGCGGGGGATTTTGGGGAGACCCAGTACTTC.

The V call is TRBV6-5, the J call TRBJ1-3; weak D call: TRBD1 (5 bases). The CDR3 totals 14 residues. The V and J ends lost 6 bases and 3 bases respectively, with 12 bases between them. Germline V CDR1 and CDR2: MNHEY, SVGAGI. CDR3 coding DNA: TGTGCCAGCAGATCTCAGGGTAGTGGAAACACCATATATTTT. It translates to CASRSQGSGNTIYF.

V and J are TRBV30 and TRBJ1-2; tentative D call: TRBD1 (5 bases). The CDR3 extends over 13 amino acids. The germline V and J ends were trimmed by 1 base and 7 bases, with 13 bases remaining between them. CDR1 is GTSNPN, CDR2 SVGIG, per germline (reference sequence). CDR3 DNA: TGTGCCTGGAGTGATGGGGCGTCCGCTGGCTACACCTTC. Translated, it gives CAWSDGASAGYTF.

V gene TRBV7-2 combines with J gene TRBJ2-2; a possible D gene is TRBD1 (5 bases). The germline V gene has CDR1 SGHTA and CDR2 FQGNSA. Trimming took off 1 base at V and 0 bases at J, with 18 bases between the two ends. This CDR3 spans 19 amino acids. The CDR3 DNA sequence: TGTGCCAGCAGCTTAGGTGGCCAGGGTCTTCTCGCGAACACCGGGGAGCTGTTTTTT. Translation gives CASSLGGQGLLANTGELFF.

This chain connects TRBV6-5 to TRBJ2-5; TRBD2 matches 9 bases. CDR1 and CDR2 from the germline V gene are MNHEY and SVGAGI. Trimming removed 4 bases from V and 4 bases from J; junction bases left unmatched: 10. The CDR3 has 16 amino acids. CDR3 nucleotides: TGTGCCAGCAGTTCCCCTCGGGCGGGGGGGTTAGAGACCCAGTACTTC. It yields the protein CASSSPRAGGLETQYF.

The chain combines TRBV6-2 or TRBV6-3 with TRBJ2-2, with D uncertain. The CDR3 spans 12 residues. The germline V gene encodes CDR1 MNHEY and CDR2 SVGEGT. Between the trimmed V and J ends, which lost 2 bases and 6 bases, there was a span of 4 bases. As DNA, the CDR3 is TGTGCCAGCAGTTACGAGGCCGGGGAGCTGTTTTTT. This sequence encodes CASSYEAGELFF.

This clone was recorded once. This sequence joins TRBV6-2 or TRBV6-3 and TRBJ1-5; D is ambiguous. The V gene's germline CDR1 is MNHEY and CDR2 SVGEGT. This CDR3 contains 14 residues. Trimming took 4 bases from V and 1 from J, leaving 8 bases between them. The CDR3 DNA sequence: TGTGCCAGCAGTTCAGATTCGAGCAATCAGCCCCAGCATTTT. This translates into CASSSDSSNQPQHF.

The chain joins TRBV6-5 to TRBJ2-3; 11 bases agree with TRBD2. The CDR3 runs to 15 residues. Per the germline V gene, CDR1 is MNHEY and CDR2 is SVGAGI. The V and J ends lost 0 bases and 8 bases, in that order; junction bases with no gene match: 4. The DNA of the CDR3 is TGTGCCAGCAGTTACTCGGGGCTAGCGGGAGGTACGCAGTATTTT. It translates to CASSYSGLAGGTQYF.

Here the CDR3 reads CASSVGGEQFF. CDR3 nucleotides: TGTGCCAGCAGTGTTGGCGGAGAGCAGTTCTTC. The V gene is TRBV25-1, the J gene TRBJ2-1; D unclear. The germline gives CDR1 MGHDK, CDR2 SYGVNS. V dropped 4 bases and J dropped 10 bases, with 8 bases sitting between them. This CDR3 region has 11 residues.

This sequence joins TRBV3-1 (or the pseudogene TRBV3-2) and TRBJ1-5; 9 bases are shared with TRBD1. The germline V gene encodes CDR1 LGHDT and CDR2 YNNKEL (reference sequence). The CDR3 runs 14 residues. V was pared by 2 bases and J by 7 bases, with 3 bases of the junction left unmatched. As DNA, the CDR3 is TGTGCCAGCAGCCAAAGGACAGGGGACCAGCCCCAGCATTTT. Translating gives CASSQRTGDQPQHF.

This chain connects TRBV5-1 to TRBJ2-5; TRBD2 agrees at 12 bases. The CDR3 consists of 18 residues. V lost 0 bases and J lost 7; bases outside the gene matches: 13. The germline gives CDR1 SGHRS, CDR2 YFSETQ. CDR3 sequence: CASSLVLAGGPGAGTQYF. CDR3 coding DNA: TGCGCCAGCAGCTTGGTGCTAGCGGGAGGGCCCGGGGCGGGGACCCAGTACTTC.

This clone has just one count. V is TRBV27 and J is TRBJ1-1; D may be TRBD1 (6 bases). CDR1 and CDR2 from the germline V gene are MNHEY and SMNVEV (reference sequence). The CDR3 is 13 residues long. V lost 7 bases, J lost 4 bases, and 13 bases lay in between. DNA for the CDR3: TGTGCCAGCAAAACAGGGCTGGGCACTGAAGCTTTCTTT. Translation: CASKTGLGTEAFF.

The J gene is TRBJ1-3, the V gene TRBV28, with 7 bases lining up with TRBD1. The CDR3 sequence is 15 residues long. Germline CDR1 reads MDHEN; CDR2 reads SYDVKM. V was clipped by 6 bases and J by 7 bases; unmatched bases: 12. This CDR3 is CASSAHGQASNTIYF. The DNA of the CDR3 is TGTGCCAGCAGCGCCCATGGACAGGCGAGTAACACCATATATTTT.

The chain links TRBV10-3 to TRBJ1-5; possible D gene TRBD1, 6 bases. Germline loops: CDR1 ENHRY, CDR2 SYGVKD. This CDR3 region has 14 residues. Trimming left V 11 bases short and J 2 bases short, with 16 bases between. CDR3: CAAVGGAGNQPQHF. The CDR3 DNA reads TGTGCCGCAGTCGGGGGGGCCGGCAATCAGCCCCAGCATTTT.

This sequence joins TRBV24-1 and TRBJ1-2, with a possible D match to TRBD1 (5 bases). Per germline, CDR1 KGHDR and CDR2 SFDVKD. The CDR3 runs 13 residues. V was pared by 4 bases and J by 4 bases, with 9 bases between. The CDR3 protein is CATSDDRPYGYTF. The DNA for the CDR3 is TGTGCCACCAGTGACGACAGACCCTATGGCTACACCTTC.